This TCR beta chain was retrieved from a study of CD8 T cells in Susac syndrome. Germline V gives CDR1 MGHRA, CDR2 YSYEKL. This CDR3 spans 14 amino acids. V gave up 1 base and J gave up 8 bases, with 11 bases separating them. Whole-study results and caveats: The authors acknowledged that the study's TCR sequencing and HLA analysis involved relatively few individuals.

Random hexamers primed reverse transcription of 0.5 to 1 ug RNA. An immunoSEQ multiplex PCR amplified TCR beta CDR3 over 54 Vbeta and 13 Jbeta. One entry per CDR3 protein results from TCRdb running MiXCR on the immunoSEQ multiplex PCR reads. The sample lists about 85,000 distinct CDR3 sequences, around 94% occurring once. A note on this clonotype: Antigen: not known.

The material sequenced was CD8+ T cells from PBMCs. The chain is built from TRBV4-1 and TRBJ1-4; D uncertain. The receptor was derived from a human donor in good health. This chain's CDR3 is CASSQAKWPEKLFF. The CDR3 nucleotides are TGCGCCAGCAGCCAAGCCAAATGGCCCGAAAAACTGTTTTTT.